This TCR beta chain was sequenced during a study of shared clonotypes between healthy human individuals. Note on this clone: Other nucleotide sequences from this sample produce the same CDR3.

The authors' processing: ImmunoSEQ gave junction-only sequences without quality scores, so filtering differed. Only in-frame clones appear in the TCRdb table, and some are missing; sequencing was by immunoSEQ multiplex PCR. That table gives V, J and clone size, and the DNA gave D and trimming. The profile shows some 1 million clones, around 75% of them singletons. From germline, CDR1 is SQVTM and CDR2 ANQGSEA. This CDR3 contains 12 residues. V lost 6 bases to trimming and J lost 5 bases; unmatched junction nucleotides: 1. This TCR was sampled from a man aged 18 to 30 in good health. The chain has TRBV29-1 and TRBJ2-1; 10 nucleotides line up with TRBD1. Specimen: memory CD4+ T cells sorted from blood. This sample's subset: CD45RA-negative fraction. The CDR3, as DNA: TGCAGCGTGGGACAGGGGCACAATGAGCAGTTCTTC. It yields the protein CSVGQGHNEQFF.